This paragraph covers one T cell receptor beta chain sequence. This CDR3 is built from 16 residues. Germline lookup yields CDR1 SEHNR and CDR2 FQNEAQ (reference sequence). V lost 4 bases to trimming and J lost 4 bases; unmatched junction nucleotides: 11. The source of the sample is a study of blood T cell repertoires in COVID-19. Study background: Samples came from the United States, Italy and Spain, spanning acute and convalescent COVID-19.

In the authors' methods: Estimated nucleated cell counts came from reference gene primer amplification. The method was immunoSEQ multiplex PCR; TCRdb's version includes in-frame clones alone and lacks a portion of them. V and J calls plus clone size are reproduced from that table; the DNA served to infer D and trimming. The data hold 210,000 or so clones, with about 89% observed a single time. This receptor was identified in a woman aged 40 to 55 with acute or convalescent COVID-19. The sequencing sample was made of peripheral blood. This chain connects TRBV7-9 to TRBJ2-3, with 7 bases matching TRBD1. The CDR3 DNA is TGTGCCAGCAGCTCTAACAGGGGCAAGAGAGCAGATACGCAGTATTTT. Its translation: CASSSNRGKRADTQYF.